The clone carrying this T cell receptor (beta chain) was detected once. As yet, its antigen is unknown. This sample stems from a study of cytomegalovirus exposure and HLA in healthy donors. Study-level background: Among about 200 million T cells, an earlier analysis found around 100 million unique TCR beta sequences.

This PCR relied on a set of 60 Vbeta primers and 13 Jbeta primers. Produced via immunoSEQ multiplex PCR; TCRdb's table is partial and in-frame only. The sample records about 190,000 clones, 75% to 90% being singletons. Study results and limitations: Across donors, most TCRs were seen rarely, yet some public ones were widespread. The authors assumed roughly uniform sequencing depth across donors for presence/absence analyses.

The sequence was collected from a woman aged 45-59 years in good health and CMV-seropositive. Material for sequencing was PBMCs.

CDR3 nucleotides: TGTGCCAGCAGCTTATCGGGACAGGGAAATTCACCCCTCCACTTT. This codes for CASSLSGQGNSPLHF. The chain links TRBV7-2 to TRBJ1-6; 9 bases are shared with TRBD1. V shed 2 bases and J 7 bases; nucleotides not matched to a gene: 3. The CDR3 is 15 residues long. Germline lookup yields CDR1 SGHTA and CDR2 FQGNSA. Variable domain in full (rest from reference TRBV7-2 and TRBJ1-6): GAGVSQSPSNKVTEKGKDVELRCDPISGHTALYWYRQSLGQGLEFLIYFQGNSAPDKSGLPSDRFSAERTGGSVSTLTIQRTQQEDSAVYLCASSLSGQGNSPLHFGNGTRLTVT.